One T cell receptor (beta chain) is described in this entry. Which antigen it targets is not known. No much larger clonotype is one base removed from it; base qualities were not supplied. The donors were 40 or so Caucasian individuals from Russia, aged roughly 6 to 100 years, who were systemically healthy. Each donor gave around 9.9 milliliters of peripheral blood, collected into EDTA-treated Vacutainer tubes. Ficoll-Paque density-gradient centrifugation was used to isolate PBMCs, with at least 6.5 million per sample. Trizol reagent was used to extract total RNA from the PBMCs, yielding at least 5 micrograms per sample. For every donor, an aliquot of PBMCs went through flow cytometry to measure the percentages of naive CD45RAhigh/CD27high T cells. Library preparation used 5' RACE. The sample was run on an Illumina HiSeq 2500. A second PCR of about 7 to 12 cycles was run with a J-beta primer mix and a sample-barcoded 5' primer. Each TCR beta cDNA molecule received a unique molecular identifier from a template-switch 5' adaptor carrying 12 random nucleotides. Each sample yielded at least 2.5 million CDR3-containing paired-end reads. All of the RNA was converted into first-strand cDNA using the Mint cDNA synthesis kit, with a TRBC-specific oligonucleotide serving as the primer. Following uracil-DNA glycosylase treatment, a first 18-cycle PCR with universal primers M1SS and BC2_uni_R was performed on all cDNA. The authors processed their data as follows. For normalization, 1 million high-quality reads were randomly selected from each sample, with every read carrying a distinct molecular identifier. Instead of being binned into consensus sequences, reads that shared molecular identifiers were thrown out. CDR3 identification, clonotype clustering and error correction used MiTCR with a Q25 quality threshold and the strictest error-elimination algorithm. A nonparametric unseen species model with Euler transformation was used to estimate a lower bound on total TCR beta diversity. TCRdb itself trimmed the public reads at Q25 with fastp, ran MiXCR and retained productive beta chains. Records with the same CDR3 protein are collapsed into one entry carrying the most frequent genes and DNA. The authors' filters were not applied to this entry. Here the sample has hundreds of thousands of distinct CDR3 sequences; about 45% occur a single time. The ten biggest clones cover approximately 18% of the sample.

The data belong to a study of blood T cells in healthy people across ages (dated by TCRdb to between 2014 and 2017). A note on the overall study: Template switching captured roughly one uniquely barcoded TCR beta cDNA molecule per two T cells in model experiments. The study measured age-related changes in TCR beta repertoire diversity using deep sequencing normalized with unique cDNA molecular identifiers. Four age groups were formed from the donors: young (average about 16 years), middle-aged (just under 40), aged (62) and long-lived (82). To avoid experimental bias, donors of different ages were distributed randomly across sequencing lanes. Using the same blood draw, the study looked at two additional independent replicas of 1 million unique cDNA reads for two donors, one aged 18 to 30 and the other aged 80 or older.

Paper-wide results and their limitations: Bulk unsorted PBMC profiling prevented conclusive comparison of naive and antigen-experienced compartments. As age increased, observed TCR beta diversity per million T cells dropped in a roughly linear way, and a significant reduction was already evident by age approximately 40. Estimates of total diversity based on one million sequenced T cells were regarded as lower bounds and as underestimates. Because donor CMV infection status was unknown, age-related changes in expanded clonotypes were potentially confounded. Compared with the aged group, the long-lived group had more naive CD4+ T cells, fewer expanded clones and increased TCR diversity, a pattern suggesting age selection. There was a strong correlation between observed TCR beta diversity and the percentage of naive T cells measured by flow cytometry.

The CDR3 covers 14 residues, taking in both the cysteine and the phenylalanine. The retained sequence is limited to the CDR3, 42 bases, with the frame set at the first base. Trimming removed 5 bases from V and 0 bases from J, leaving 14 bases between the germline ends. The germline V gene (reference sequence) sets CDR1 to DFQATT and CDR2 to SNEGSKA. The receptor comes from a man older than 75 in good health. The sample was blood. This sequence uses TRBV20-1 and TRBJ2-7; D gene: possibly TRBD1, on 5 matching bases. The CDR3: CSAAASGRSYEQYF. The DNA sequence follows: TGCAGTGCTGCCGCATCAGGGCGCTCCTACGAGCAGTACTTC.